The T cell receptor (beta chain) described here comes from a study of human thymus T cells. Germline-derived CDR1 and CDR2 are MNHEY and SMNVEV (reference sequence). This CDR3 contains 16 residues. V shed 7 bases and J 0 bases; nucleotides not matched to a gene: 6. Here immunoSEQ multiplex PCR was the method, and the copy in TCRdb shows in-frame clones only, minus some. The data show roughly 54,000 clones, approximately 95% seen once. During surgery, about 0.45-1 mL peripheral blood was drawn from four of eight donors. The gene calls are TRBV27 and TRBJ2-3; 11 nucleotides align to TRBD2. Sequenced: blood. This TCR derives from a boy less than two years old with a congenital heart defect but otherwise immunologically healthy. For the CDR3, the DNA is TGTGCCAGCATGCTTCTAGCGGGGGGCAGCACAGATACGCAGTATTTT. Translating gives CASMLLAGGSTDTQYF.